This paragraph reports one T cell receptor beta chain. These data come from a study of PD-1 blockade in classical Hodgkin lymphoma. CDR1 and CDR2 (germline): SGDLS, YYNGEE. The length of the CDR3 is 19 residues. V gave up 0 bases and J gave up 1 base; unmatched junction bases: 10. With no exception, relapse followed autologous stem cell transplantation in all patients, and brentuximab vedotin exposure varied. Profiled with immunoSEQ multiplex PCR; TCRdb holds only in-frame clones, not every one. The data hold more than 140,000 clones, with nearly 80% observed a single time. The V gene is TRBV9, the J gene TRBJ2-5, with 12 bases lining up with TRBD2. The input for sequencing was peripheral blood mononuclear cells (PBMCs), taken before the second cycle of nivolumab. The sequence was obtained from a human donor with classical Hodgkin lymphoma. CDR3 sequence reads: CASSVGGGGTSGSQETQYF. CDR3 sequence (DNA): TGTGCCAGCAGCGTAGGAGGAGGGGGGACTAGCGGGTCCCAAGAGACCCAGTACTTC.